Detailed here is one TCR beta chain. This clone's antigen is unknown. One base away there is no much larger clone; base qualities are not given. The method behind the library was RACE. TCRdb shows the sequencer as NextSeq 500. Library preparation attached unique molecular identifiers to individual cDNA molecules for quantitative, reproducible TCR counting. Each blood RNA sample was used to sequence both TCR alpha and TCR beta chains. In the source study's methods: The median number of TCRs per sample was over 95,000, ranging from about 20,000 to 700,000. V, J and CDR3 annotation of the TCR reads was performed with the Decombinator software suite. For PS versus PT1 abundance plots, all samples were subsampled to the same number of TCRs (28,000). TCRs were defined as expanded if absent before sensitization and observed at least eight times at the 2-week time point. The raw public reads went through TCRdb reprocessing: fastp at Q25, MiXCR clone calling, in-frame beta chains kept. Records with the same CDR3 protein are collapsed into one entry carrying the most frequent genes and DNA. TCRdb's processing, not the authors', yielded these V and J calls. The sample table lists approximately 320,000 distinct CDR3 sequences, around 5.5% of them with a count of one. Over 6.5% of the sample is in the top ten clones.

This specimen's time point label, per the study, means: pre-sensitization, week 0. The treatment or condition label on this specimen signifies: therapeutic diphenylcyclopropenone sensitization with weekly scalp DPC. At every patch-test visit, the blood draw took place before the patch test was put on. Patients were considered eligible if aged 18 to 70, diagnosed with alopecia and deemed suitable for DPC therapy, and patients were excluded if pregnant. Total RNA was isolated from unfractionated whole blood collected in Tempus Blood RNA tubes. This sample stems from a study of human T cells and chemical hapten exposure (dated by TCRdb to the early 2020s). Turning to the overall study: For sensitization, 2% DPC in acetone was applied to a roughly 2 cm by roughly 2 cm area of upper inner arm skin. Throughout the study period of 20 to 30 weeks, patients also received therapeutic DPC doses to the scalp every week. Patch testing was done on the upper back using Finn chambers containing 0.01% DPC, and results were scored after 6 days according to International Contact Dermatitis Research Group standards. The patient cohort, mostly female, included alopecia areata with under or over 50% scalp involvement, alopecia totalis and alopecia universalis. Libraries were pooled for sequencing, and variation in per-sample TCR yields was attributed mainly to small differences in library volumes within the pool. The study tracked peripheral blood TCR repertoire changes in vivo during primary and secondary sensitization to the hapten diphenylcyclopropenone (DPC) in alopecia patients. Blood samples were taken from patients before sensitization (week 0) and then at 2, 6 and about 24 weeks after DPC sensitization. For TCR sequencing, blood came from 25 to 35 alopecia patients at anywhere from one to four time points (pre-sensitization, 2, 6 and 24 weeks). Paper-wide results and their limitations: Because every patient had alopecia, a presumed autoimmune disease, the patients' immune response might differ from that of healthy individuals. DPC sensitization did not change how many TCRs were above 1 in 1000 frequency, and no evidence was found of alterations in global repertoire structure. After repeated subsampling, changes were observed in the strength of the expansion versus patch-test correlation and in the threshold at which the correlation became significant. Compared with pre-sensitization or healthy control sets, expanded TCRs formed significantly more large CDR3 similarity clusters, which is consistent with antigen-driven responses. A positive correlation was found between the number of PT1 expanded TCRs and patch test score, with significance reached at thresholds 8, 16 and 32 but not 4.

CDR1 LGHDT and CDR2 YNNKEL are derived from the germline V gene (reference sequence). The CDR3 has 15 amino acids, counting the end cysteine and phenylalanine. CDR3 DNA is the only sequence kept; it has 45 bases, read in frame from the first base. The trim is 8 bases for V and 6 bases for J, with a gap of 17 bases between the germline ends. The chain is encoded by TRBV3-1 joined to TRBJ1-6; the D region possibly corresponds to TRBD1 (5 bases align). This specimen consisted of whole blood, obtained in connection with sensitization to the hapten diphenylcyclopropenone (DPC). This receptor was identified in a woman between 18 and 29 years old with alopecia areata. Some clones in this sample may be carry-over from other donors' samples. Here the CDR3 is given as CASLVGALGNSPLHF. The sequenced DNA is TGTGCCAGCTTAGTCGGGGCGCTTGGTAATTCACCCCTCCACTTT.